A single count supports the clone carrying this T cell receptor beta chain. The germline V gene has CDR1 LNHDA and CDR2 SQIVND (reference sequence). Unmatched junction bases numbered 12, after V lost 5 bases and J lost 5 bases. The CDR3 is made up of 16 amino acids. This record belongs to a study of blood T cell repertoires in COVID-19. Study information: T cells, B-cell-depleted T cells, or PBMCs provided the cDNA or gDNA that served as material.

This table comes from immunoSEQ multiplex PCR, and its TCRdb copy is limited to in-frame clones, with some not included. Counted here are about 91,000 clones, about 88% occurring once; the ten biggest clones make up about 5%. The chain couples TRBV19 to TRBJ1-5, with 7 bases that match TRBD1. The sequencing sample was made of peripheral blood. This receptor was taken from a woman aged 80 or older with active COVID-19. CDR3 residues: CASSPLTGIRDQPQHF. The CDR3 DNA reads TGTGCCAGTAGTCCCTTGACAGGGATTCGGGATCAGCCCCAGCATTTT.